The rows below give T cell receptor beta chains drawn from one sample of a study of T cell repertoires in cytomegalovirus infection. One entry per CDR3 protein results from TCRdb running MiXCR on the reads. This sample carries about a million distinct CDR3 sequences, about a third of them seen once, and the ten largest clones take around an eighth. Their antigens remain unidentified. Here the sequenced sample was cultured CD8+ T cells from PBMCs, taken from culture after CMV antigen stimulation. These TCRs come from a human donor in good health (CMV status not recorded). Some clones in this sample may be carry-over from other donors' samples. Each CDR3 is given with its conserved first and last residue. The order of the fields is J gene, V gene, CDR3 length, D gene, clone size, CDR3 DNA, CDR3 protein. D genes are given only for firm matches. For some rows the clone size is stated as once, few or many, or as a class when expanded; others skip it.

TRBJ2-1,TRBV4-1,15,.,few,TGCGCCAGCAGCCAAGGGGGGGGCATTATCGATGAGCAGTTCTTC,CASSQGGGIIDEQFF
TRBJ1-2,TRBV7-6,14,.,many,TGTGCCAGCAGCTTAGATCCCACTAACTATGGCTACACCTTC,CASSLDPTNYGYTF
TRBJ1-2,TRBV19,15,.,few,TGTGCCAGTAGTATAGCTCGAAGACGAGACTATGGCTACACCTTC,CASSIARRRDYGYTF
TRBJ1-3,TRBV19,18,TRBD1,.,TGTGCCAGTAGTGGACCTCTTCCGGGACAGGGTTCTGGAAACACCATATATTTT,CASSGPLPGQGSGNTIYF
TRBJ1-2,TRBV27,15,TRBD1,few,TGTGCCAGCAGTTTTGCAGGGGGCGATCACTATGGCTACACCTTC,CASSFAGGDHYGYTF
TRBJ1-6,TRBV19,16,.,.,TGTGCCAGTAGCACGGAATTTAGAGCGTATAATTCACCCCTCCACTTT,CASSTEFRAYNSPLHF
TRBJ1-1,TRBV12-3/TRBV12-4,17,.,few,TGTGCCAGCAGTTTTTCAACGCCCCGGGATGCGAACACTGAAGCTTTCTTT,CASSFSTPRDANTEAFF
TRBJ2-5,TRBV6-2/TRBV6-3,15,TRBD1,few,TGTGCCAGCAGTTACCCCGACAGGGGCCGGGAGACCCAGTACTTC,CASSYPDRGRETQYF
TRBJ2-7,TRBV15,13,.,.,TGTGCCACCAGCAGGGGAGAGTCCTACGAGCAGTACTTC,CATSRGESYEQYF
TRBJ2-2,TRBV7-3,14,.,few,TGTGCCAGCGAACAGGGACCTGGGACCGGGGAGCTGTTTTTT,CASEQGPGTGELFF
TRBJ2-5,TRBV20-1,17,.,.,TGCAGTGCTAGAGATCTACAGGGACTTAATCTGGGGGAGACCCAGTACTTC,CSARDLQGLNLGETQYF
TRBJ1-5,TRBV4-1,16,.,few,TGCGCCAGCAGCCCCCCCGTGGGAGATAGCAATCAGCCCCAGCATTTT,CASSPPVGDSNQPQHF
TRBJ1-1,TRBV15,14,.,.,TGTGCCACCAGACAGACGGACATGAACACTGAAGCTTTCTTT,CATRQTDMNTEAFF
TRBJ2-7,TRBV11-2,12,.,.,TGTGCCAGCAGCTTAAGGATGGGGGAGCAGTACTTC,CASSLRMGEQYF
TRBJ2-7,TRBV7-9,14,TRBD1,.,TGTGCCAGCAGCTTAGAGGGGGCTGTCTACGAGCAGTACTTC,CASSLEGAVYEQYF
TRBJ2-1,TRBV19,17,.,.,TGTGCCAGTAGTATAGGGGGCTGGGACACCTATTACAATGAGCAGTTCTTC,CASSIGGWDTYYNEQFF
TRBJ1-5,TRBV7-2,15,.,.,TGTGCCAGCAGCTCTGGGGGGTATTGCAATCAGCCCCAGCATTTT,CASSSGGYCNQPQHF
TRBJ1-1,TRBV9,14,.,.,TGTGCCAGCAGCGTAAGCAGTTTAGTCACTGAAGCTTTCTTT,CASSVSSLVTEAFF
TRBJ2-1,TRBV4-3,17,.,.,TGCGCCAGCAGCCAAGATGCGAGGGGCCGCAACTACAATGAGCAGTTCTTC,CASSQDARGRNYNEQFF
TRBJ2-5,TRBV15,15,.,few,TGTGCCACCAGCAGAGATCCAGGGGAGAGGGAGACCCAGTACTTC,CATSRDPGERETQYF
TRBJ1-2,TRBV4-1,17,.,.,TGCGCCAGCAGCCTTAAACGGACAGACGGGGTGAACTATGGCTACACCTTC,CASSLKRTDGVNYGYTF
TRBJ1-1,TRBV27,13,.,.,TGTGCCAGCAGGGGTGGGGTGAACACTGAAGCTTTCTTT,CASRGGVNTEAFF
TRBJ2-3,TRBV7-8,19,TRBD2,few,TGTGCCAGCAGCAGGATCGAAGGACTAGCGGGGGGGCAAGGAGATACGCAGTATTTT,CASSRIEGLAGGQGDTQYF
TRBJ2-2,TRBV11-3,17,TRBD2,few,TGTGCCAGCAGCCCGGGAGATGGCGGGGGAAGGGGCGGGGAGCTGTTTTTT,CASSPGDGGGRGGELFF
TRBJ2-1,TRBV27,16,.,.,TGTGCCAGCAGTCTCGTCCCTGCGGGTCCCTACAATGAGCAGTTCTTC,CASSLVPAGPYNEQFF
TRBJ2-2,TRBV19,16,.,few,TGTGCCAGTAGTATCCCAGGCCGTTTGAACACCGGGGAGCTGTTTTTT,CASSIPGRLNTGELFF
TRBJ2-4,TRBV12-3/TRBV12-4,18,.,many,TGTGCCAGCAGAAGCCCCGGGGCAGGGGGGTCTTTAGGCAACATTCAGTACTTC,CASRSPGAGGSLGNIQYF
TRBJ1-1,TRBV27,12,.,few,TGTGCCAGCAGATCGGGGAGGACTGAAGCTTTCTTT,CASRSGRTEAFF
TRBJ2-6,TRBV14,20,.,.,TGTGCCAGCAGCCAACTACTCGTGGCAGGCTATATCCCTGGGGCCAACGTCCTGACTTTC,CASSQLLVAGYIPGANVLTF
TRBJ2-3,TRBV6-5,15,TRBD2,many,TGTGCCAGCAGTTCCGCGGGGGGGACGACTCATACGCAGTATTTT,CASSSAGGTTHTQYF
TRBJ1-2,TRBV3-1,14,TRBD1,.,TGTGCCAGCAGCCCTATAACAGGGGACTATGGCTACACCTTC,CASSPITGDYGYTF
TRBJ1-2,TRBV4-1,16,.,.,TGCGCCAGCAGCCAAGATTCGGTTCCGAGGGACTATGGCTACACCTTC,CASSQDSVPRDYGYTF
TRBJ1-1,TRBV3-1,13,.,.,TGTGCCAGCAGCCAAGACGAAGACGCTAAAGGCTTTTTT,CASSQDEDAKGFF
TRBJ2-1,TRBV19,15,.,few,TGTGCCAGTAGTATTTCTGCAGGCACCTACAATGAGCAGTTCTTC,CASSISAGTYNEQFF
TRBJ2-2,TRBV6-6,13,.,once,TGTGCCAGCAGCTCAGGGGAGCCCGGGGAGCTGTTTTTT,CASSSGEPGELFF
TRBJ2-2,TRBV27,15,.,many,TGTGCCAGCAATAACCACCGGGGCAGCACCGGGGAGCTGTTTTTT,CASNNHRGSTGELFF
TRBJ2-5,TRBV7-6,16,TRBD2,many,TGTGCCAGCAGCTCACTAGCGGGGGGGCCGCAAGAGACCCAGTACTTC,CASSSLAGGPQETQYF
TRBJ2-5,TRBV5-4,16,.,.,TGTGCCAGCAGCCTGCCACAAGGAACCGCCGGAGAGACCCAGTACTTC,CASSLPQGTAGETQYF
TRBJ2-3,TRBV7-9,15,.,.,TGTGCCAGCAGCGCCCCTGGGTCTAGCACAGATACGCAGTATTTT,CASSAPGSSTDTQYF
TRBJ2-3,TRBV24-1,16,.,.,TGTGCCACCAGTGCACTGCCCGGGACTAGCACAGATACGCAGTATTTT,CATSALPGTSTDTQYF
TRBJ2-7,TRBV7-2,14,.,many,TGTGCCAGCAGCCCTGCAGGGGGGGCCTACGAGCAGTACTTC,CASSPAGGAYEQYF
TRBJ1-1,TRBV6-1,13,.,.,TGTGCCAGCAGTGAACTGTTAGGGACTGAAGCTTTCTTT,CASSELLGTEAFF
TRBJ2-3,TRBV7-6,18,TRBD2,.,TGTGCCAGCAGCTTATCGAGCTTCCAGCGGGGGGCGGGAGATACGCAGTATTTT,CASSLSSFQRGAGDTQYF
TRBJ1-5,TRBV19,16,.,.,TGTGCCAGTAGTATGCAAACGACAGGATTGAATCAGCCCCAGCATTTT,CASSMQTTGLNQPQHF
TRBJ2-4,TRBV6-1,14,TRBD1,few,TGTGCCAGCAGGAAGACAGGGGAGGAGGACATTCAGTACTTC,CASRKTGEEDIQYF
TRBJ1-1,TRBV12-3/TRBV12-4,12,.,.,TGTGCCAGCAGTTGGGGGTTCGCTGAAGCTTTCTTT,CASSWGFAEAFF
TRBJ2-3,TRBV7-9,18,TRBD2,few,TGTGCCAGCAGCTTACAGGAGAGCGGGGGGGCCTGGCGAGATACGCAGTATTTT,CASSLQESGGAWRDTQYF
TRBJ1-3,TRBV29-1,15,.,.,TGCAGCGTTGAGTCAGAGACCCACTCTGGAAACACCATATATTTT,CSVESETHSGNTIYF
TRBJ2-7,TRBV7-2,15,TRBD2,many,TGTGCCAGCAGCTTAGTCCCTAGCGGGGGCTACGAGCAGTACTTC,CASSLVPSGGYEQYF